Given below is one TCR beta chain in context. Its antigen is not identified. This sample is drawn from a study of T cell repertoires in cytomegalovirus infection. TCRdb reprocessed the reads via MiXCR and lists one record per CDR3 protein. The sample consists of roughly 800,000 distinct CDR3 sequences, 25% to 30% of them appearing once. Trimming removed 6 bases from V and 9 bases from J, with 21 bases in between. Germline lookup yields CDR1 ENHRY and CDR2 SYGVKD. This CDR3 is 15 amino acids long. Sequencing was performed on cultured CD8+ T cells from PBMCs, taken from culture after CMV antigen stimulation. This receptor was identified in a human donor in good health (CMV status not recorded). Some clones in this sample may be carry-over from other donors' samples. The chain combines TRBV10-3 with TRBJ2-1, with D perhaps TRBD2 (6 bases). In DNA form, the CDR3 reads TGTGCCATCAGGGTCGGGACGGCCCAGGAGGGTGAGCAGTTCTTC. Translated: CAIRVGTAQEGEQFF.